This T cell receptor (beta chain) was documented in a study of CD8+CD57+ T cells in acquired aplastic anemia. Across the whole study: Sorting CD4+ and CD8+ cells gave DNA averaging approximately 3 ug. As sequenced from healthy donors, CD4+ cells averaged roughly 10 million reads. Overall study results and limits: Patients and controls had CD8+ Simpson's diversity values that were not significantly distinct. Roughly 31 CD8+ CDR3 sequences occurred in both the patients and the controls.

With respect to this clonotype: What it binds is unknown.

TCR beta VDJ and CDR3 were profiled, and genomic DNA was the template. TCRdb passed the reads through MiXCR, listing each CDR3 protein once. The sample records a few hundred thousand distinct CDR3 sequences, 65% to 80% being singletons. V was pared by 3 bases and J by 10 bases, with 9 bases of the junction left unmatched. Per germline, CDR1 SGHVS and CDR2 FNYEAQ. The CDR3 loop spans 16 amino acids. The clonotype comes from a human donor in good health, serving as a control. Sequenced: sorted CD4+, CD8+, or CD8+CD57+ T cells (not recorded which) from PBMCs. V usage is TRBV7-6 and J usage is TRBJ1-6; TRBD1 aligns across 10 bases. CDR3 residues: CASSFSSRDRGSPLHF. The CDR3 bases are TGTGCCAGCAGCTTTTCGTCCCGGGACAGGGGCTCACCCCTCCACTTT.